This is a list of T cell receptor beta chains from one sample in a study of cytomegalovirus exposure and HLA in healthy donors. The method was immunoSEQ multiplex PCR; TCRdb's version includes in-frame clones alone and lacks a portion of them. The repertoire holds under 200,000 clones, with 65% to 90% as singletons. The sequenced sample consisted of PBMCs. All receptors derive from a human donor in good health. CDR3s include the opening cysteine and the closing phenylalanine or tryptophan. Each record gives: V gene, clone size, D gene, J gene, CDR3 protein, CDR3 DNA. The D gene is left open where the match is weak. The listing skips clone size in some rows; elsewhere it reads once, few, many or a size class.

V: TRBV6-5
size: few
D: -
J: TRBJ2-2
CDR3: CASSPDRITGELFF
DNA: TGTGCCAGCAGCCCCGACAGAATCACCGGGGAGCTGTTTTTT

V: TRBV12-5
size: -
D: -
J: TRBJ2-7
CDR3: CASGLPTRVPYF
DNA: TGTGCTAGTGGTTTGCCCACCAGGGTACCGTACTTC

V: TRBV2
size: once
D: TRBD2
J: TRBJ2-1
CDR3: CASSGLAGPYNEQFF
DNA: TGTGCCAGCAGCGGACTAGCGGGCCCCTACAATGAGCAGTTCTTC

V: TRBV7-2
size: once
D: TRBD1
J: TRBJ1-2
CDR3: CASSKRRDRVRGGYGYTF
DNA: TGTGCCAGCAGCAAGAGGCGGGACAGGGTGAGAGGCGGCTATGGCTACACCTTC

V: TRBV9
size: -
D: TRBD1
J: TRBJ1-1
CDR3: CASSVGGQGNTEAFF
DNA: TGTGCCAGCAGCGTAGGTGGACAGGGAAACACTGAAGCTTTCTTT

V: TRBV10-3
size: few
D: -
J: TRBJ1-1
CDR3: CAISAVGGNTEAFF
DNA: TGTGCCATCAGCGCTGTGGGGGGAAACACTGAAGCTTTCTTT

V: TRBV5-1
size: -
D: -
J: TRBJ1-2
CDR3: CAGSLVLEGLDGYTF
DNA: TGCGCCGGCAGCTTAGTTTTGGAGGGCTTAGATGGCTACACCTTC

V: TRBV5-1
size: -
D: -
J: TRBJ1-1
CDR3: CASSPGGGHNTEAFF
DNA: TGCGCCAGCAGCCCGGGAGGAGGGCACAACACTGAAGCTTTCTTT

V: TRBV5-6
size: -
D: TRBD2
J: TRBJ2-1
CDR3: CASSPGTSGYNEQFF
DNA: TGTGCCAGCAGCCCCGGGACTAGCGGGTACAATGAGCAGTTCTTC

V: TRBV4-3
size: -
D: -
J: TRBJ1-1
CDR3: CASSQGLVGEAPEAFF
DNA: TGCGCCAGCAGCCAAGGTTTGGTTGGGGAGGCCCCTGAAGCTTTCTTT

V: TRBV28
size: -
D: TRBD2
J: TRBJ2-7
CDR3: CASSPIGTSSAYEQYF
DNA: TGTGCCAGCAGCCCCATCGGGACTAGTAGTGCCTACGAGCAGTACTTC

V: TRBV4-3
size: -
D: TRBD1
J: TRBJ2-7
CDR3: CASSLRQGADEQYF
DNA: TGCGCCAGCAGCCTGAGACAGGGGGCAGATGAGCAGTACTTC

V: TRBV5-6
size: -
D: TRBD1
J: TRBJ1-3
CDR3: CASSPRDSRSGNTIYF
DNA: TGTGCCAGCAGCCCGAGGGACAGCCGCTCTGGAAACACCATATATTTT

V: TRBV18
size: -
D: -
J: TRBJ2-6
CDR3: CASSPGTIMSGANVLTF
DNA: TGTGCCAGCTCACCGGGGACAATCATGTCCGGGGCCAACGTCCTGACTTTC

V: TRBV12-2
size: -
D: -
J: TRBJ1-1
CDR3: CASRFKEEGPNTEAFF
DNA: TGTGCAAGTCGCTTCAAAGAGGAGGGCCCGAACACTGAAGCTTTCTTT

V: TRBV5-6
size: -
D: TRBD1
J: TRBJ2-1
CDR3: CASSYRDRVNHEQFF
DNA: TGTGCCAGCAGCTACCGGGACAGGGTAAACCATGAGCAGTTCTTC

V: TRBV7-2
size: -
D: -
J: TRBJ1-2
CDR3: CASSLDSGQGGYTF
DNA: TGTGCCAGCAGCTTAGATTCTGGGCAGGGTGGCTACACCTTC

V: TRBV10-3
size: once
D: TRBD1
J: TRBJ1-2
CDR3: CAISVNTGGYGYTF
DNA: TGTGCCATCAGTGTAAATACAGGGGGATATGGCTACACCTTC

V: TRBV5-1
size: -
D: TRBD1
J: TRBJ2-7
CDR3: CASSWGTGTGASEQYF
DNA: TGCGCCAGCAGCTGGGGTACCGGGACAGGGGCATCCGAGCAGTACTTC

V: TRBV5-1
size: -
D: TRBD2
J: TRBJ2-7
CDR3: CASSRVGGVAYEQYF
DNA: TGCGCCAGCAGCCGGGTTGGGGGGGTGGCCTACGAGCAGTACTTC

V: TRBV4-3
size: -
D: TRBD1
J: TRBJ2-1
CDR3: CASSQGATGGYHEQFF
DNA: TGCGCCAGCAGCCAAGGCGCGACAGGGGGCTATCATGAGCAGTTCTTC

V: TRBV9
size: -
D: TRBD2
J: TRBJ2-1
CDR3: CASSRGGTYNEQFF
DNA: TGTGCCAGCAGCCGCGGGGGTACCTACAATGAGCAGTTCTTC

V: TRBV11-2
size: -
D: -
J: TRBJ2-7
CDR3: CASSLESYEQYF
DNA: TGTGCCAGCAGTTTAGAGAGTTACGAGCAGTACTTC

V: TRBV2
size: -
D: TRBD1
J: TRBJ1-6
CDR3: CASSEAGQGSSPLHF
DNA: TGTGCCAGCAGTGAAGCGGGACAGGGTTCCTCACCCCTCCACTTT

V: TRBV4-1
size: -
D: TRBD2
J: TRBJ2-2
CDR3: CASSQDPSGGRGELFF
DNA: TGCGCCAGCAGCCAAGATCCGAGCGGGGGTCGCGGGGAGCTGTTTTTT

V: TRBV5-1
size: -
D: -
J: TRBJ2-7
CDR3: CASADSVTYEQYF
DNA: TGCGCCAGCGCTGATAGCGTTACCTACGAGCAGTACTTC

V: TRBV6-1
size: -
D: TRBD1
J: TRBJ1-1
CDR3: CASRRGRGMNTEAFF
DNA: TGTGCCAGCAGGAGGGGGCGAGGTATGAACACTGAAGCTTTCTTT

V: TRBV13
size: -
D: -
J: TRBJ2-7
CDR3: CASSSPMELRPRGPYEQYF
DNA: TGTGCCAGCAGCTCTCCGATGGAACTCAGGCCCCGGGGTCCCTACGAGCAGTACTTC

V: TRBV7-8
size: -
D: -
J: TRBJ1-1
CDR3: CASSPQTDNTEAFF
DNA: TGTGCCAGCAGCCCCCAGACAGATAACACTGAAGCTTTCTTT

V: TRBV11-3
size: -
D: TRBD2
J: TRBJ2-1
CDR3: CASSPHGGASNEQFF
DNA: TGTGCCAGCAGCCCCCACGGGGGGGCCTCAAATGAGCAGTTCTTC

V: TRBV14
size: -
D: TRBD1
J: TRBJ1-1
CDR3: CASSLWDRRNTEAFF
DNA: TGTGCCAGCAGCCTTTGGGACAGAAGAAACACTGAAGCTTTCTTT

V: TRBV27
size: -
D: TRBD2
J: TRBJ2-1
CDR3: CASTPTSGNEQFF
DNA: TGTGCCAGCACCCCGACTAGCGGCAATGAGCAGTTCTTC

V: TRBV2
size: -
D: -
J: TRBJ1-5
CDR3: CASSEQGMSNQPQHF
DNA: TGTGCCAGCAGTGAACAGGGGATGAGCAATCAGCCCCAGCATTTT

V: TRBV18
size: -
D: -
J: TRBJ1-5
CDR3: CASSREQGNNQPQHF
DNA: TGTGCCAGCTCACGAGAACAGGGAAACAATCAGCCCCAGCATTTT

V: TRBV7-8
size: -
D: -
J: TRBJ2-3
CDR3: CASSLIEDTQYF
DNA: TGTGCCAGCAGCTTAATAGAGGATACGCAGTATTTT

V: TRBV5-4
size: -
D: TRBD1
J: TRBJ2-7
CDR3: CASSEGTAHEQYF
DNA: TGTGCCAGCAGCGAAGGGACAGCCCACGAGCAGTACTTC

V: TRBV7-2
size: once
D: TRBD1
J: TRBJ1-6
CDR3: CASSLGQGANNSPLHF
DNA: TGTGCCAGCAGCTTGGGACAGGGGGCTAATAATTCACCCCTCCACTTT

V: TRBV13
size: -
D: TRBD1
J: TRBJ1-2
CDR3: CASSLSEDRNYGYTF
DNA: TGTGCCAGCAGCCTCTCTGAGGACAGGAACTATGGCTACACCTTC

V: TRBV11-2
size: -
D: -
J: TRBJ2-2
CDR3: CASSLDGWASGGENTGELFF
DNA: TGTGCCAGCAGCTTAGACGGTTGGGCATCGGGGGGCGAGAACACCGGGGAGCTGTTTTTT